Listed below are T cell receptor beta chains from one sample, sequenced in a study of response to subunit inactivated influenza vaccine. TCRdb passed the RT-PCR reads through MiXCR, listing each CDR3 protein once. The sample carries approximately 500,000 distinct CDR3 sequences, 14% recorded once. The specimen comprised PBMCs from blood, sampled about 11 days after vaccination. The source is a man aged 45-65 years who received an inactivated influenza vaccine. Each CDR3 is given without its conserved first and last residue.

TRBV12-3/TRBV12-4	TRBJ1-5	ASTQGGGQPQH
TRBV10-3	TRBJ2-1	AIRTGPLNNEQF
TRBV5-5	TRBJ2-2	ASSLVSRGINTGELF
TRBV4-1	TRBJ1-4	ASSQAGGTDEKLF
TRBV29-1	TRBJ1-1	SVEDRIRTVYNTEAF
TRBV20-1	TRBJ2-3	SVETSTDTQY
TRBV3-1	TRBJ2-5	ASSQSRTSGFQETQY
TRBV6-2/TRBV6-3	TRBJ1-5	ASNPDRAQPQH
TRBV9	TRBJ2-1	ASSVADSGNNEQF
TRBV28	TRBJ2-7	ASSLSAGFYEQY
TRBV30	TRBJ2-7	ACITSEHSYEQY
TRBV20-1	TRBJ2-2	SARGGTGNTGELF
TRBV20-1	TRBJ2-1	SARALAGGDEQF
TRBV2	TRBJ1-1	ASIPGGNTEAF
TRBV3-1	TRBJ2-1	ASSQGVAGSNEQF
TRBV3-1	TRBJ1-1	ASSQDRRTEAF
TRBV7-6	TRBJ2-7	ASSQTKGQGDYEQY
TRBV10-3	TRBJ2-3	AIGAGDRTDTQY
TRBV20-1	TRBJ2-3	SASRPQTRTDTQY
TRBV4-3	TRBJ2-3	ASSQEALAARTDTQY
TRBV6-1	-	ASSVPAQETQF
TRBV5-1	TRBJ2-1	ASSGQFGVNEQF
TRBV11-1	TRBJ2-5	ASSTRQTETQY
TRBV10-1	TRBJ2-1	ASSEQAYNEQF
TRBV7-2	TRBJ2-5	ASTRGGGSATQY
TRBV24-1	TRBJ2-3	ATSDRDRGIIGDTQY
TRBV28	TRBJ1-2	ASSLGSGALGYT
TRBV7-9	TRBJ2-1	ASRRLAGEYNEQF
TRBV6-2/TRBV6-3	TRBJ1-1	ASSYPQGAGGTEAF
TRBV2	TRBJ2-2	ASGILETTGELF
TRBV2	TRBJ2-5	ASSVGATGGRETQY
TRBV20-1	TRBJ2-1	SARGGGSYNEQF
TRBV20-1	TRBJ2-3	SAIYRDTQY
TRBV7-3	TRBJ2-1	ASSQQGAGNEQF
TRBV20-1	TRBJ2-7	SARDVTSYEQY
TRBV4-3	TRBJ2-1	ASSQDVAGVHNEQF
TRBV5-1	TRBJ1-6	ASSLEGGQGWSPLH
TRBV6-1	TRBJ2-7	ASRGQETIQNYEQY
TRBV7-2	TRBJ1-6	ASSFVGRSSPLH
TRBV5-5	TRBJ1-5	ASSLSLSNQPQH
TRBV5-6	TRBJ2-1	ASSLRGQRYNEQF
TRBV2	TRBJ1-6	ASRLSSYNSPLH
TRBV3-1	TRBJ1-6	ASSPRGRLSPLH
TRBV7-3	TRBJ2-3	ASSFLSGSPDTQY
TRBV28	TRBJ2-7	ASTPGGQAYEQY
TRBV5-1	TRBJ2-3	ASSLSLRVTDTQY
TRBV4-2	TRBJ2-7	ASSQGLGGRFRYEQY
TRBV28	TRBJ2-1	ASSFPPRGYNEQF
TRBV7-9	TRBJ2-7	ASSLVGGVFSYEQY
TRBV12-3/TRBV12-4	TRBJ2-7	ASSPGRPYEQY
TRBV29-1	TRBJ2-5	SLQEGTSGRRETQY
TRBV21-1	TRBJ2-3	ASSKAKPGPQY
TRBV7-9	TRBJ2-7	ASSPAVVTYEQY
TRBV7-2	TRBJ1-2	ASSPQTGNHGYT
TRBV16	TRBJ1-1	ASSQFEGGYTEAF